The source of this T cell receptor beta chain is a study of CD8+ T cells in alopecia areata. cDNA prepared by RNA extraction and subsequent reverse transcription served as the template for sequencing. Here immunoSEQ multiplex PCR was the method, and the copy in TCRdb shows in-frame clones only, minus some. The sample lists roughly 59,000 clones, 40% to 50% occurring once. The germline V and J ends were trimmed by 6 bases and 4 bases, with 9 bases remaining between them. CDR1 is MNHEY and CDR2 is SMNVEV in the germline V gene (reference sequence). This CDR3 spans 12 amino acids. The sequenced sample was CD8+ T cells sorted from blood, obtained at week 0. V gene TRBV27 combines with J gene TRBJ2-5, with a tentative D call TRBD1 (5 bases). The TCR sequence derives from a human donor with alopecia areata. In DNA, the CDR3 is TGTGCCAGCAGGGGGCCCGGAGAGACCCAGTACTTC. This translates into CASRGPGETQYF.